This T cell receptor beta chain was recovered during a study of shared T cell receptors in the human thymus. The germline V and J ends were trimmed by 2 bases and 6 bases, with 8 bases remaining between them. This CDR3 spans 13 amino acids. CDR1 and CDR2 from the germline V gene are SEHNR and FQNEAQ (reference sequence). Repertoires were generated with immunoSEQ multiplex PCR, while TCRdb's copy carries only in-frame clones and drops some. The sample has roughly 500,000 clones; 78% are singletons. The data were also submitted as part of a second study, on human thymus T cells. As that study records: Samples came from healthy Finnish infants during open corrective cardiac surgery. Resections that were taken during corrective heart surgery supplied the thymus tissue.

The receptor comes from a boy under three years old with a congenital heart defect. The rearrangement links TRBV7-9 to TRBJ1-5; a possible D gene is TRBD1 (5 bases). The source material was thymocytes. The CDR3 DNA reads TGTGCCAGCAGCTTACAGGGTAGTCAGCCCCAGCATTTT. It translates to CASSLQGSQPQHF.